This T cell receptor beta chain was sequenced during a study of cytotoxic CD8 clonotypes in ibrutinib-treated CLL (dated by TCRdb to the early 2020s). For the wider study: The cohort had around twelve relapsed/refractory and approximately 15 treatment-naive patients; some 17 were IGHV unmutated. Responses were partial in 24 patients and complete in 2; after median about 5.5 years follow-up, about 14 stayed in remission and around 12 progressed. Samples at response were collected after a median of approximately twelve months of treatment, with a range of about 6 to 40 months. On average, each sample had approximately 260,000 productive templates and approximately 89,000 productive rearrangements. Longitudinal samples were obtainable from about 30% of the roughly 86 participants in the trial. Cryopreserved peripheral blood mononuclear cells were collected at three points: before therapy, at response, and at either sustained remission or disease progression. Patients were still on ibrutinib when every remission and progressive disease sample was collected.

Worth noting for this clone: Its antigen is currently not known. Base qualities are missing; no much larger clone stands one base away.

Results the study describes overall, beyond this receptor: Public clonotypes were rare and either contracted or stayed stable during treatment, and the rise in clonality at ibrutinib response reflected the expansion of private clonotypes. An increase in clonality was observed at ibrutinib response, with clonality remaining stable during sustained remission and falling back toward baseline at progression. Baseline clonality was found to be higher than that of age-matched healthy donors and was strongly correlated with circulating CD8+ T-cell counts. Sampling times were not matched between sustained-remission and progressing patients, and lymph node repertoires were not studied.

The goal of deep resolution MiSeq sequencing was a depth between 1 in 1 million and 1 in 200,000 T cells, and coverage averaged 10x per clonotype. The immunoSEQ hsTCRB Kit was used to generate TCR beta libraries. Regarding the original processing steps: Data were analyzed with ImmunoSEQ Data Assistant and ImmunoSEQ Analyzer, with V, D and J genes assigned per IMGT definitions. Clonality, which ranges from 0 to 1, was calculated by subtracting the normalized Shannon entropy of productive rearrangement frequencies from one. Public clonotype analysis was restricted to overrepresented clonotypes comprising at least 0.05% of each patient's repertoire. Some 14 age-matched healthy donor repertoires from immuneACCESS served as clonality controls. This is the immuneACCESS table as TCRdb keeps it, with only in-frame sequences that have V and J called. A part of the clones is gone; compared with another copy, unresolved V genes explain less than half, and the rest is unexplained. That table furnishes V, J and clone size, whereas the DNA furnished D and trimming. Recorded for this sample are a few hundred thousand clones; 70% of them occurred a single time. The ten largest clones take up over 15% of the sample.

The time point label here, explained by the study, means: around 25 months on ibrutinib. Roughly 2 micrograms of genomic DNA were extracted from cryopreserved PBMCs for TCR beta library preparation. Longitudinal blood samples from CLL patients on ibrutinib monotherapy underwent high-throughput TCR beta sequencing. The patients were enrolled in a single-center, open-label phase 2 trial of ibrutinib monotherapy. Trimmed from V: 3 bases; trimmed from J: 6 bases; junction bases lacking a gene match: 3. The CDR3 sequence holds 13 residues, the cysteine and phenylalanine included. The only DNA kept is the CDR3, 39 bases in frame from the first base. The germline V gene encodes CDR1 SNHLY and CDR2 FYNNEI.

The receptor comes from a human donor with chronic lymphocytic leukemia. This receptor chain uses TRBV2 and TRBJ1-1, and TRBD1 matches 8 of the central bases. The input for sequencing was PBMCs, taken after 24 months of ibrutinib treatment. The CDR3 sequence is CASSEDRDPEAFF. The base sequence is TGTGCCAGCAGTGAGGACAGGGACCCTGAAGCTTTCTTT.